This T cell receptor beta chain came from a study of blood T cells in healthy people across ages. The second PCR ran roughly 6 to 11 cycles with a sample-barcoded 5' primer and J-beta primers. One entry per CDR3 protein results from TCRdb running MiXCR on the 5' RACE reads. The sample has over 700,000 distinct CDR3 sequences, approximately 55% seen once. In regard to this clonotype: Its specificity is unknown.

Trimming took 2 bases from V and 1 from J, leaving 8 bases between them. The CDR3 has 14 amino acids. Per the germline V gene, CDR1 is KGHSH and CDR2 is LQKENI. Broader study findings: Estimated diversity that came from one million T cells was considered an underestimate. TCR beta diversity tracked closely with naive T cell percentage.

This rearrangement joins TRBV18 to TRBJ1-1; D ambiguous. The sequence came from an elderly man in good health. The sequenced sample was blood. The CDR3 bases are TGTGCCAGCTCACCAGATAGTAAGAACACTGAAGCTTTCTTT. It translates to CASSPDSKNTEAFF.